The rows below give T cell receptor beta chains drawn from one sample of a study of shared clonotypes between healthy human individuals. This table comes from immunoSEQ multiplex PCR, and its TCRdb copy is limited to in-frame clones, with some not included. This table holds around 550,000 clones, 90% to 96% found once. Sequenced: naive CD4+ T cells sorted from blood. The receptors here all came from a woman aged 25 to 39 in good health. Each CDR3 is given with its conserved first and last residue. The D gene is left open where the match is weak. The listing skips clone size in some rows; elsewhere it reads once, few, many or a size class.

j_call v_call d_call clone_size cdr3_nt cdr3_aa
TRBJ2-1 TRBV7-6 NA NA TGTGCCAGCAGTCCGAGGGGGATGAGCTCCTACAATGAGCAGTTCTTC CASSPRGMSSYNEQFF
TRBJ1-5 TRBV28 NA few TGTGCCAGCACGTTCGGGGATCGGGGTTATCAGCCCCAGCATTTT CASTFGDRGYQPQHF
TRBJ2-1 TRBV2 NA NA TGTGCCAGCAGGGTTCCTCCGGGTAACTACAATGAGCAGTTCTTC CASRVPPGNYNEQFF
TRBJ1-1 TRBV19 NA NA TGTGCCAGTGCGGGGGCGCGGGCTTTCTTT CASAGARAFF
TRBJ1-2 TRBV19 NA NA TGTGCCAGTAGACAGGGTAGTGGCTACACCTTC CASRQGSGYTF
TRBJ2-1 TRBV5-3 NA NA TGTGCCAGAAGCTTGACCACGCCGTGCAATGAGCAGTTCTTC CARSLTTPCNEQFF
TRBJ2-7 TRBV4-2 NA NA TGTGCCAGCAGCCACGGAACGAATCCGGGAGCATACTACGAGCAGTACTTC CASSHGTNPGAYYEQYF
TRBJ2-7 TRBV27 NA NA TGTGCCAGCAGTCGGGACAACTACGAGCAGTACTTC CASSRDNYEQYF
TRBJ2-1 TRBV10-3 NA NA TGTGCCAGCAGTTACTGGAATGAGCAGTTCTTC CASSYWNEQFF
TRBJ1-2 TRBV28 TRBD1 NA TGTGCCAGCAAAACAGGGGGGACAGAAGTATTCTATGGCTACACCTTC CASKTGGTEVFYGYTF
TRBJ2-7 TRBV28 NA NA TGTGCCAGCAGTTTAGTGCGGGTCTGGAGCTCCTACGAGCAGTACTTC CASSLVRVWSSYEQYF
TRBJ2-6 TRBV19 NA NA TGTGCCAGTAGTATAGGCGAAGGCTTAAGCTCTGGGGCCAACGTCCTGACTTTC CASSIGEGLSSGANVLTF
TRBJ1-5 TRBV18 NA NA TGTGCCAGCTCTGAAGGCAGTGGACAGCCCCAGCATTTT CASSEGSGQPQHF
TRBJ2-7 TRBV6-1 NA NA TGTGCCAGCAAAATGACACCGGTGGGGGAGCAGTACTTC CASKMTPVGEQYF
TRBJ1-1 TRBV7-2 TRBD1 NA TGTGCCAGCAGCCCCCGGACAGGGGCCCTAGGCGCTTTCTTT CASSPRTGALGAFF
TRBJ2-7 TRBV30 TRBD1 NA TGTGCGACAGGGGTCTACGAGCAGTACTTC CATGVYEQYF
TRBJ2-3 TRBV7-9 TRBD2 NA TGTGCCAGCACCCTAGCGGGAGGAGATACGCAGTATTTT CASTLAGGDTQYF
TRBJ2-1 TRBV28 NA NA TGTGCCAGCAGTTTAGTCGGGACCTGGTTGGTCTTC CASSLVGTWLVF
TRBJ1-1 TRBV6-5 NA NA TGTGCCAGCACCACCTCCGGGGCCGGCACTGAAGCTTTCTTT CASTTSGAGTEAFF
TRBJ2-1 TRBV11-2 TRBD2 NA TGTGCCAGCAGCCCCGGACTAGCCAATTACAATGAGCAGTTCTTC CASSPGLANYNEQFF
TRBJ2-7 TRBV5-5 TRBD1 NA TGTGCCAGCAGCTTCGGGACAGGGGGTTTACAGGAGTACTTC CASSFGTGGLQEYF
TRBJ2-7 TRBV18 NA NA TGTGCCAGCTCACGACTCGAACGACGCGAGCAGTACTTC CASSRLERREQYF
TRBJ1-2 TRBV5-1 NA NA TGCGCCAGCAGCTGGAGGGGCGATGATGGCTACACCTTC CASSWRGDDGYTF
TRBJ2-7 TRBV28 TRBD2 NA TGTGCCAGCAGGGGGGGGAAGCGGAGGGCCTACGAGCAGTACTTC CASRGGKRRAYEQYF
TRBJ1-4 TRBV18 TRBD1 NA TGTGCCAGCTCACCCGGACAGGGTGGTGAAAAACTGTTTTTT CASSPGQGGEKLFF
TRBJ2-7 TRBV10-3 TRBD2 NA TGTGCCATCAGTGGGGCGGGAGCCACCTACGAGCAGTACTTC CAISGAGATYEQYF
TRBJ2-7 TRBV7-9 NA NA TGTGCCAGCAGCTTGTTCTCGTACGAGCAGTACTTC CASSLFSYEQYF
TRBJ2-7 TRBV6-1 NA NA TGTGCCAGCAGCGAGCGGCCTCGGGAGCAGTACTTC CASSERPREQYF
TRBJ2-3 TRBV7-2 NA NA TGTGCCAGCAGCGCCTACCGGGACTCCGAAGCGTCGGATACGCAGTATTTT CASSAYRDSEASDTQYF
TRBJ2-7 TRBV19 NA NA TGTGCCAGTAGTATAGATCGGAGATACGAGCAGTACTTC CASSIDRRYEQYF
TRBJ1-5 TRBV19 NA NA TGTGCCAGCACCACTCGGGACTCCCGCAATCAGCCCCAGCATTTT CASTTRDSRNQPQHF
TRBJ2-7 TRBV5-4 NA NA TGTGCCAGCAGCTTGGGGCAGAACTACGAGCAGTACTTC CASSLGQNYEQYF
TRBJ1-1 TRBV28 NA NA TGTGCCAGCAGATACGGGACCGCTGAAGCTTTCTTT CASRYGTAEAFF
TRBJ1-6 TRBV4-1 NA NA TGCGCCAGCAGCCAACACAGGGTTGATTCACCCCTCCACTTT CASSQHRVDSPLHF
TRBJ1-6 TRBV4-1 NA NA TGCGCCAGCAGCCAAAAATTCTTGGCGCAATTGGGTTCACCCCTCCACTTT CASSQKFLAQLGSPLHF
TRBJ2-7 TRBV2 NA NA TGTGCCAGCAGTGAATCGGCGGGACTCACCTACGAGCAGTACTTC CASSESAGLTYEQYF
TRBJ2-2 TRBV7-3 TRBD1 NA TGTGCCAGCAGCTCCCCACACAGGGGGCACACCGGGGAGCTGTTTTTT CASSSPHRGHTGELFF
TRBJ2-7 TRBV27 TRBD1 NA TGTGCCAGCAGTCTCCGGCGGGACAGGGTCACCTACGAGCAGTACTTC CASSLRRDRVTYEQYF
TRBJ2-3 TRBV18 NA NA TGTGCCAGCTCACCTGGAGGGGATACGCAGTATTTT CASSPGGDTQYF
TRBJ2-3 TRBV28 TRBD1 NA TGTGCCAGCAGGAAAGACAGGGGGCGCGCAGATACGCAGTATTTT CASRKDRGRADTQYF
TRBJ2-7 TRBV28 NA NA TGTGCCAGCATGCGCCTGGGTTTGGAGCAGTACTTC CASMRLGLEQYF
TRBJ1-5 TRBV6-6 NA NA TGTGCCAGCAGTTACAGAGGGACCGAACTAGGCGAGCCCCAGCATTTT CASSYRGTELGEPQHF
TRBJ2-5 TRBV6-5 TRBD2 NA TGTGCCAGCAGTTACGGGGGGGAGGTGGGAGAGACCCAGTACTTC CASSYGGEVGETQYF
TRBJ1-6 TRBV10-3 NA NA TGTCCCCCCAGGCGGGAATTCAATTCACCCCTCCACTTT CPPRREFNSPLHF
TRBJ1-2 TRBV20-1 NA NA TGCAGTGCTGTCATCTATGGCTACACCTTC CSAVIYGYTF